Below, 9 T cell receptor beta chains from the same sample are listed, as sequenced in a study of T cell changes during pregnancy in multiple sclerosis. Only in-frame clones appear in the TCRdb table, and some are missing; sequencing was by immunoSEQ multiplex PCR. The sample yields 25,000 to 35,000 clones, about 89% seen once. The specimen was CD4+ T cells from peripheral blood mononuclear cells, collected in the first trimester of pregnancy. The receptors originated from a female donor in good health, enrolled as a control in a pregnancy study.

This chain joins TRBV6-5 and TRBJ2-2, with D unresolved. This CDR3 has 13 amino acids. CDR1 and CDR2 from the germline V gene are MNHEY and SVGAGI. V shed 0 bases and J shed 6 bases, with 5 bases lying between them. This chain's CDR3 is CASSYSPSGELFF. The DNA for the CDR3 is TGTGCCAGCAGTTACTCTCCCTCCGGGGAGCTGTTTTTT.

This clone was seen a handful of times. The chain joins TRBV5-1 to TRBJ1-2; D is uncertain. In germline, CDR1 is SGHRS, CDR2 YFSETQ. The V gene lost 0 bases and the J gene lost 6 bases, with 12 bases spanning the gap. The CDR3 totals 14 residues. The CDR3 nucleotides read TGCGCCAGCAGCTTGGGAACAGCTATCAATGGCTACACCTTC. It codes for CASSLGTAINGYTF.

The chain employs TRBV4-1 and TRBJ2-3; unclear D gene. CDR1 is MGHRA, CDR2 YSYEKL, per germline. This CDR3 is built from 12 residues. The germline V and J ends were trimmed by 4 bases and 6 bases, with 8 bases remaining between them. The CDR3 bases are TGCGCCAGCAGCCCGAACCAGGATACGCAGTATTTT. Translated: CASSPNQDTQYF.

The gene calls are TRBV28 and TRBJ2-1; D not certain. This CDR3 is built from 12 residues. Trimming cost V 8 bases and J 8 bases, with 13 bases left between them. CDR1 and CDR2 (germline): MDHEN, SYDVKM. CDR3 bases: TGTGCCAGCTCCTTGGGCAAATATGAGCAGTTCTTC. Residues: CASSLGKYEQFF.

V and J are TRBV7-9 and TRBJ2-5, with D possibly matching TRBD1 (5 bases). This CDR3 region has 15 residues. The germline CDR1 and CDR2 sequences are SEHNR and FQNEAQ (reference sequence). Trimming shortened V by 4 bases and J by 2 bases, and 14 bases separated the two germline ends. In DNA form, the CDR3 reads TGTGCCAGCAGCTCACGACAGATTTCTCAAGAGACCCAGTACTTC. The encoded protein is CASSSRQISQETQYF.

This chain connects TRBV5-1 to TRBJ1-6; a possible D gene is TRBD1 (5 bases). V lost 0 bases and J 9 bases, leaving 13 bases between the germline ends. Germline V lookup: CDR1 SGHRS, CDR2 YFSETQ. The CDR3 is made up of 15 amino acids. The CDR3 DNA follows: TGCGCCAGCAGCTTGGACAGGCGCTTAGGTTCACCCCTCCACTTT. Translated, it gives CASSLDRRLGSPLHF.

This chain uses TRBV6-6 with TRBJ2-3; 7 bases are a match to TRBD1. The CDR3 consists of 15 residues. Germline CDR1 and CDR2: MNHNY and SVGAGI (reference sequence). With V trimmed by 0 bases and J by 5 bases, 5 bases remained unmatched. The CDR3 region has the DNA TGTGCCAGCAGTTACTCAGGGGGCGTAGTAGATACGCAGTATTTT. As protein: CASSYSGGVVDTQYF.

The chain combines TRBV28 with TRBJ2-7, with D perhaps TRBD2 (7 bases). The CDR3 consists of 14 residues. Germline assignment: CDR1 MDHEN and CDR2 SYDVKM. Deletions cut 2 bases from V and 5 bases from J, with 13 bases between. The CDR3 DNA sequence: TGTGCCAGCAGTTTAGCGGGGGCACTGAACGAGCAGTACTTC. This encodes CASSLAGALNEQYF.

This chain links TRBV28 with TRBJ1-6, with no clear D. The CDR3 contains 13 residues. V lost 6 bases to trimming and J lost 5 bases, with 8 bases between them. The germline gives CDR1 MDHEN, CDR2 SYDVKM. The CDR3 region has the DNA TGTGCCAGCAGGGGAGTTAATAATTCACCCCTCCACTTT. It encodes CASRGVNNSPLHF.